The 14 T cell receptor beta chains below come from one sample, sequenced in a study of T cell repertoires in cytomegalovirus infection. TCRdb independently ran MiXCR on the reads; one entry per CDR3 protein. The table lists 100,000 to 150,000 distinct CDR3 sequences, approximately 24% of them singletons. Which antigens these TCRs recognize remains unknown. Input material: PBMCs, sequenced either directly or after in vitro stimulation (not recorded which). Receptors originate from a human donor in good health (CMV status not recorded). Some clones in this sample may be carry-over from other donors' samples.

The CDR3 DNA reads TGTGCCAGCAGTCCGCGACTAGCGGGAGGATCTGGCGAGCAGTTCTTC. Its protein is CASSPRLAGGSGEQFF. The V and J genes are TRBV27 and TRBJ2-1, with 13 bases fitting TRBD2. The CDR3 consists of 16 residues. Germline CDR1 MNHEY, CDR2 SMNVEV (reference sequence). With 5 bases clipped from V and 10 bases from J, the junction kept 11 bases outside the gene matches.

This clonotype occurred a few times. The chain uses TRBV29-1 and TRBJ2-7; either TRBD1 or TRBD2 may supply D (5 bases each). The CDR3 contains 12 residues. V was shortened by 4 bases and J by 0 bases, with 7 bases between the two germline ends. Germline-derived CDR1 and CDR2 are SQVTM and ANQGSEA. The CDR3 sequence is CSVGGASYEQYF. For the CDR3, the DNA is TGCAGCGTTGGAGGGGCCTCCTACGAGCAGTACTTC.

The chain combines TRBV20-1 with TRBJ1-5; D is unclear. Per germline, CDR1 DFQATT and CDR2 SNEGSKA (reference sequence). Trimming took 5 bases from V and 0 from J, leaving 11 bases between them. There are 14 residues in the CDR3. Here the CDR3 DNA reads TGCAGTGCTGAGGAGCAGGTTAGCAATCAGCCCCAGCATTTT. Amino acids: CSAEEQVSNQPQHF.

This clonotype appeared many times. The chain uses TRBV12-3 or TRBV12-4 and TRBJ1-4; TRBD1 matches 8 bases. The CDR3 runs to 14 residues. V gave up 8 bases and J gave up 4 bases; unmatched junction bases: 6. CDR3 DNA sequence: TGTGCCAGCGTCTCGGGACAGGATAATGAAAAACTGTTTTTT. Translation: CASVSGQDNEKLFF.

Here the CDR3 DNA reads TGTGCCAGCAGTTACTCGACAGGGGCAAGCGGAAACACCATATATTTT. Its translation is CASSYSTGASGNTIYF. This chain uses TRBV6-5 with TRBJ1-3; 8 bases are a match to TRBD1. CDR3 size: 16 residues. J lost 4 bases, V lost 0 bases, and 5 bases had no gene match. Germline CDR1 is MNHEY and CDR2 is SVGAGI.

This clonotype was detected ten times or more. V and J are TRBV11-3 and TRBJ1-2; possible D gene TRBD1, 5 bases. The germline V and J ends were trimmed by 5 bases and 2 bases, with 12 bases remaining between them. The CDR3 is made up of 14 amino acids. CDR1 is SGHNT, CDR2 YENEEA, per germline. This CDR3 is CASSATAANYGYTF. DNA of the CDR3: TGTGCCAGCAGCGCGACAGCCGCCAACTATGGCTACACCTTC.

The chain employs TRBV7-2 and TRBJ2-3; possibly TRBD2 for D (6 bases). There are 14 residues in the CDR3. Germline lookup yields CDR1 SGHTA and CDR2 FQGNSA. V was cut by 5 bases and J by 3 bases, with 12 bases left in between. The CDR3 DNA is TGTGCCAGCAGCGTTAATGGGAGGACAGATACGCAGTATTTT. It is translated as CASSVNGRTDTQYF.

The V call is TRBV19, the J call TRBJ2-1; 8 bases match TRBD2. The CDR3 is 16 residues long. Unmatched junction bases numbered 9, after V lost 3 bases and J lost 5 bases. CDR1 and CDR2 (germline): LNHDA, SQIVND (reference sequence). Here the CDR3 DNA reads TGTGCCAGTAGTATTCAGCTCGCGGGAGGCCACAATGAGCAGTTCTTC. Translated: CASSIQLAGGHNEQFF. The whole variable domain, filled in from reference TRBV19 and TRBJ2-1, reads DGGITQSPKYLFRKEGQNVTLSCEQNLNHDAMYWYRQDPGQGLRLIYYSQIVNDFQKGDIAEGYSVSREKKESFPLTVTSAQKNPTAFYLCASSIQLAGGHNEQFFGPGTRLTVL.

This clonotype was seen repeatedly, ten times or more. The V call is TRBV7-8, the J call TRBJ2-7; 7 nucleotides line up with TRBD1. CDR3 length: 13 amino acids. Germline-derived CDR1 and CDR2 are SGHVS and FQNEAQ. V lost 5 bases and J lost 1; bases outside the gene matches: 2. CDR3 nucleotides: TGTGCCAGCAGCAAGACAGGGTCCTACGAGCAGTACGTC. Amino acid sequence: CASSKTGSYEQYV.

This clonotype occurred a few times. The chain recombines TRBV27 with TRBJ1-1; 9 bases are shared with TRBD1. From germline, CDR1 is MNHEY and CDR2 SMNVEV (reference sequence). This CDR3 spans 15 amino acids. V gave up 0 bases and J gave up 4 bases; unmatched junction bases: 3. In DNA form, the CDR3 reads TGTGCCAGCAGTTTATCGACAGGGGGGGGCACTGAAGCTTTCTTT. Its translation: CASSLSTGGGTEAFF.

This clonotype was counted a few times. The rearrangement joins TRBV7-2 to TRBJ1-5; D possibly corresponds to TRBD1 (6 bases). Germline V gene lookup returns CDR1 SGHTA and CDR2 FQGNSA. This CDR3 region has 15 residues. Between the trimmed V and J ends, which lost 4 bases and 5 bases, there was a span of 15 bases. This CDR3 is CASSSSGTNYQPQHF. The CDR3 bases are TGTGCCAGCAGCTCCTCCGGGACAAATTATCAGCCCCAGCATTTT.

The V call is TRBV11-2, the J call TRBJ2-5; D not certain. V dropped 1 base and J dropped 3 bases, with 6 bases sitting between them. This CDR3 contains 13 residues. Germline V gene lookup returns CDR1 SGHAT and CDR2 FQNNGV. CDR3: CASSLGAKETQYF. CDR3 DNA: TGTGCCAGCAGCTTAGGGGCTAAAGAGACCCAGTACTTC.

The V call is TRBV13, the J call TRBJ2-7; D call uncertain. This CDR3 region has 16 residues. CDR1 and CDR2 (germline): PRHDT, FYEKMQ (reference sequence). Trimming left V 5 bases short and J 0 bases short, with 17 bases between. This CDR3 is CASSKETLSSSYEQYF. CDR3 bases: TGTGCCAGCAGCAAGGAAACCCTCTCGAGCTCCTACGAGCAGTACTTC.

This clonotype occurred a few times. This sequence joins TRBV20-1 and TRBJ2-3, with 7 bases matching TRBD2. V trimming: 4 bases; J trimming: 5 bases; junction bases outside the gene matches: 15. The CDR3 spans 16 residues. Germline assignment: CDR1 DFQATT and CDR2 SNEGSKA (reference sequence). DNA of the CDR3: TGCAGTGCTAACCCAAACGTGGCGGGAGTGGAAGATACGCAGTATTTT. Its translation is CSANPNVAGVEDTQYF.